The 5 T cell receptor beta chains listed next were all sequenced from one sample in a study of T cell responses to AZD1222 COVID-19 vaccine. Measured with immunoSEQ multiplex PCR; TCRdb has only the in-frame clones, and not every one. The sample shows about 150,000 clones, approximately 90% of them seen only once. Here the sequenced sample was peripheral blood, taken 28 days after the second AZD1222 dose. The receptor source for this set is an adult who received the AZD1222 COVID-19 vaccine.

CDR3 protein: CASSEAVTSVKNIQYF. In DNA, the CDR3 is TGTGCCAGCAGTGAAGCGGTGACTAGCGTCAAAAACATTCAGTACTTC. The chain recombines TRBV6-1 with TRBJ2-4; 8 bases map to TRBD2. V was pared by 0 bases and J by 3 bases, with 4 bases of the junction left unmatched. The CDR3 extends over 16 amino acids. Germline values: CDR1 MNHNS, CDR2 SASEGT.

The CDR3 sequence: CASSELGAAEAFF. The CDR3 DNA reads TGTGCCAGCAGTGAACTGGGGGCCGCAGAAGCTTTCTTT. The V gene is TRBV6-4, the J gene TRBJ1-1, with D perhaps matching TRBD1 (6 bases). Deletions cut 3 bases from V and 8 bases from J, with 13 bases between. The germline gives CDR1 MRHNA, CDR2 SNTAGT. This CDR3 comprises 13 residues.

CDR3 loop: CASSSTDSYEQYF. CDR3 nucleotides: TGTGCCAGCAGCTCCACAGACTCCTACGAGCAGTACTTC. The rearrangement uses TRBV5-4 and TRBJ2-7; D gene ambiguous. From germline, CDR1 is SGHNT and CDR2 YYREEE (reference sequence). The V gene lost 3 bases and the J gene lost 0 bases, with 7 bases spanning the gap. This CDR3 is 13 amino acids long. The full variable domain, in which reference TRBV5-4 and TRBJ2-7 provide the parts outside the CDR3, is ETGVTQSPTHLIKTRGQQVTLRCSSQSGHNTVSWYQQALGQGPQFIFQYYREEENGRGNFPPRFSGLQFPNYSSELNVNALELDDSALYLCASSSTDSYEQYFGPGTRLTVT.

The rearrangement uses TRBV2 and TRBJ1-1; 9 bases line up with TRBD1. Germline loops: CDR1 SNHLY, CDR2 FYNNEI. The V and J ends lost 6 bases and 2 bases, in that order; junction bases with no gene match: 4. This CDR3 comprises 14 residues. The CDR3 DNA is TGTGCCAGCAGGGGGACAGGGAGTAACACTGAAGCTTTCTTT. Amino acids: CASRGTGSNTEAFF. Full variable domain (missing parts from reference TRBV2 and TRBJ1-1): EPEVTQTPSHQVTQMGQEVILRCVPISNHLYFYWYRQILGQKVEFLVSFYNNEISEKSEIFDDQFSVERPDGSNFTLKIRSTKLEDSAMYFCASRGTGSNTEAFFGQGTRLTVV.

The table lists this clone with a count of one. The chain combines TRBV5-1 with TRBJ1-1; D might be TRBD1 (6 bases). The CDR3 spans 18 residues. Between the trimmed V and J ends, which lost 1 base and 1 base, there was a span of 20 bases. Germline CDR1 is SGHRS and CDR2 is YFSETQ. The CDR3 is CASSLNGLRGGPNTEAFF. In nucleotides, the CDR3 is TGCGCCAGCAGCTTGAATGGCCTTCGGGGGGGCCCGAACACTGAAGCTTTCTTT.